This TCR beta chain was recorded in a study of shared clonotypes between healthy human individuals (dated by TCRdb to the early 2020s). Study-level background: The cohort included three men and a couple of women between 18 and 49 years of age. Per donor, three plates each were used for CD4 naive and CD4 memory, two for CD8 naive, and one for CD8 memory. The study deeply sequenced blood TCR repertoires of five healthy adults to estimate repertoire size and the extent of clonotype sharing between individuals. Each donor's leukapheresis produced roughly between roughly 0.94 and 9.5 billion PBMCs. Different laboratories and diverse techniques were used to prepare libraries and sequence TCR repertoires, to increase sequencing depth and limit assay-specific biases. Summary of the overall study and its limitations: The genetic and exposure-history diversity represented was limited by the small number of donors. Even with the large sequencing depth, rarefaction of the sorted-subset datasets indicated that sequencing was incomplete. Sampling was limited to blood, and TCR repertoires in tissue likely differ from TCR repertoires in blood. Compared with non-shared clonotypes, clonotypes shared by all four sorted-subset donors had higher generation probabilities. Based on pairwise subsampling, the degree of clonotype sharing among donors was expected to be affected by sequencing depth. Sharing across a few donors was observed for approximately 5% of naive CD4, 3% to 3.5% of naive CD8, about 2.3% of memory CD4, and roughly 0.4% of memory CD8 clonotypes. Naive subsets generally had larger estimated clonotype richness than memory subsets.

As to this clone: The antigen this receptor binds is unknown. No base quality values were provided; no much bigger clone lies one nucleotide off.

The donors were healthy, HIV-negative adults with no recently reported acute infections or vaccinations. All donors were Caucasian adults living in Nashville, Tennessee, USA. Magnetic negative selection was used to enrich CD4+ T cells, after which naive cells were positively selected on CD45RA and the negative fraction became the memory subset. Blood was obtained by leukapheresis, after which PBMCs were separated by Ficoll-Histopaque density gradient centrifugation and cryopreserved in liquid nitrogen vapor phase. Analytical flow cytometry was used to check the purity and quantity of each magnetically sorted T cell population. Each sorted fraction had its genomic DNA isolated and then quantified by UV absorbance on a Nanodrop 2000c. Using the deep immunoSEQ assay, TCR CDR3 regions were amplified from genomic DNA by multiplex PCR. For each cell subset, the extracted genomic DNA was distributed evenly across all wells of several immunoSEQ 96-well plates, and each plate served as one replicate. For sorted subsets, about 200 ng genomic DNA, equal to about 30,000 T cell genomes, was loaded into each replicate PCR. Purified libraries were quantified with a Qubit 3.0 fluorometer, sized on a Bioanalyzer 2100, and re-quantified with the KAPA Library Quantification kit. Each immunoSEQ 96-well plate was sequenced on its own single-read 150-cycle Illumina NextSeq 550 flow cell. Per the original workflow: Because the immunoSEQ output held only junctional sequences and lacked quality scores, the filtering could not match the filtering applied to full-length reads. To assign V/J genes and CDR3, sequences were annotated using PyIR, a Python wrapper for IgBLAST v1.9, with IMGT germline references. Any read was removed if the V/J assignment was weak (E-value above 1e-6), the CDR3 was missing, or the read contained stop codons, out-of-frame junctions, or ambiguous translated residues. V3J clonotypes were defined by identical inferred V gene, J gene, and CDR3 amino acid sequence. To compute the percentage overlap between repertoires, the number of shared unique clonotypes was divided by the size of the smaller repertoire. Richness of each repertoire was evaluated using RTK rarefaction, the Chao1 estimator, and Recon v2.1 estimates of unobserved clonotypes. Generation probabilities were computed with OLGA for all TCRbeta clonotypes obtained by the gDNA method from a handful of donors. The table was pulled from immuneACCESS by TCRdb, which kept in-frame rearrangements only. Such tables lose some clones; where checked, under half of the loss comes from unresolved V genes, and the rest has no known cause. Clone size and V and J calls were adopted from that table, with D and trimming inferred from the DNA. For this sample the table gives millions of clones, of which approximately 94% were detected only once. The ten top clones hold under 0.15% of the sample.

This receptor was taken from a man younger than 35 in good health. Sequenced input: naive CD4+ T cells sorted from blood. The cell subset or site tag for this specimen amounts to: CD45RA+ positively selected.

The CDR3 sequence is CASTRSLYQETQYF. The nucleotide sequence reads TGCGCCAGCACCCGGTCTTTGTACCAAGAGACCCAGTACTTC. The sequence links TRBV5-1 to TRBJ2-5, with the D gene not confidently named. The CDR1 and CDR2 encoded by the germline V gene are SGHRS and YFSETQ. CDR3 length: 14 amino acids, cysteine to phenylalanine. Just the 42-base CDR3 DNA is kept, in frame starting at base 1. Deletion took 6 bases off V and 0 bases off J, with a span of 12 bases between the germline ends. The full variable domain, completed from the reference TRBV5-1 and TRBJ2-5 proteins outside the CDR3, reads KAGVTQTPRYLIKTRGQQVTLSCSPISGHRSVSWYQQTPGQGLQFLFEYFSETQRNKGNFPGRFSGRQFSNSRSEMNVSTLELGDSALYLCASTRSLYQETQYFGPGTRLLVL.